This T cell receptor (beta chain) originates from a study of blood T cell repertoires in COVID-19. The wider study: Whether acute or convalescent, the COVID-19 samples came from the United States, Italy and Spain. The analysed material was cDNA or gDNA that came from T cells, B-cell-depleted T cells, or PBMCs.

How the authors handled the data: Estimates of nucleated cell counts were drawn from the amplification of reference gene primers. Method: immunoSEQ multiplex PCR; TCRdb's copy keeps in-frame clones and lacks some. The DNA was the basis for D and trimming; V, J and clone size are from that table. Of 200,000 to 250,000 clones in the sample, roughly 86% were seen once. The CDR3 contains 15 residues. The germline V gene encodes CDR1 SGHDN and CDR2 FVKESK. The V gene lost 5 bases and the J gene lost 3 bases, with 13 bases spanning the gap. The sequenced material came from peripheral blood. The source of this sequence is a woman aged 25 to 39 who had recovered from COVID-19. The chain links TRBV14 to TRBJ2-2; TRBD1 is a possible D gene (5 bases). CDR3 region: CASSIIGADTGELFF. For the CDR3, the DNA is TGTGCCAGCAGCATAATAGGGGCGGACACCGGGGAGCTGTTTTTT.